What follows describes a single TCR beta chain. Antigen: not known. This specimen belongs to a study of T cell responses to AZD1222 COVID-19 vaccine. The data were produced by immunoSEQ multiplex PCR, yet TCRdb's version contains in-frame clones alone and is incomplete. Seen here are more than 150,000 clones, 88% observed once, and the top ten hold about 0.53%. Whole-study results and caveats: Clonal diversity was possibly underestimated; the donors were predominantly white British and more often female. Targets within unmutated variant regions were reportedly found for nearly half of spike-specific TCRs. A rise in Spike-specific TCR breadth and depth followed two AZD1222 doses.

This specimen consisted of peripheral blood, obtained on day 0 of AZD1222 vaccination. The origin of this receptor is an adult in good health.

The CDR3 nucleotides read TGTGCCAGCAGTTACCCAGGGTGGCACGAGCAGTACTTC. Protein: CASSYPGWHEQYF. The chain recombines TRBV6-7 with TRBJ2-7, with a possible D match to TRBD1 (5 bases). TRBV6-7 is treated as an ORF (open reading frame) with a function not yet certain. The CDR3 is made up of 13 amino acids. V lost 2 bases to trimming and J lost 5 bases, with 10 bases between them.